Each of the 17 T cell receptor beta chains below was sequenced from the same sample in a study of PD-1 blockade in classical Hodgkin lymphoma. This table comes from immunoSEQ multiplex PCR, and its TCRdb copy is limited to in-frame clones, with some not included. The data contain about 85,000 clones, 92% of them singletons. Each patient's relapse followed autologous stem cell transplantation, and brentuximab vedotin exposure varied. The input for sequencing was peripheral blood mononuclear cells (PBMCs), taken before the second cycle of nivolumab. These receptors all stem from a human donor with classical Hodgkin lymphoma.

This chain uses TRBV9 with TRBJ2-5, with a possible D match to TRBD2 (5 bases). The germline gives CDR1 SGDLS, CDR2 YYNGEE. Trimming took off 0 bases at V and 5 bases at J, with 8 bases between the two ends. CDR3 length equals 13 residues. The CDR3 DNA follows: TGTGCCAGCAGCGTAGGAGTAGCGGAGACCCAGTACTTC. It codes for CASSVGVAETQYF.

The chain employs TRBV7-3 and TRBJ2-5; TRBD1 matches 8 bases. Looked up from germline, CDR1 is SGHTA and CDR2 is FQGTGA. V gave up 5 bases and J gave up 5 bases; unmatched junction bases: 10. CDR3 length: 15 residues. This CDR3 reads CASSPSAGGWETQYF. CDR3 coding DNA: TGTGCCAGCAGCCCCTCGGCAGGGGGCTGGGAGACCCAGTACTTC.

The V call is TRBV7-6, the J call TRBJ2-3; 9 bases match TRBD2. The junction had 7 bases not matched to a gene; V was cut back by 5 bases and J by 4 bases. This CDR3 has 15 amino acids. The germline V gene has CDR1 SGHVS and CDR2 FNYEAQ. CDR3 sequence reads: CASSRLASGADTQYF. CDR3 coding DNA: TGTGCCAGCAGCCGTTTGGCTAGCGGGGCAGATACGCAGTATTTT.

The CDR3 is CASSPRTYEQYF. CDR3 coding DNA: TGTGCCAGCAGCCCTAGGACTTACGAGCAGTACTTC. The chain couples TRBV7-2 to TRBJ2-5; D may be TRBD2 (5 bases). Matching the DNA end better, TRBJ2-7 makes the J call doubtful. Germline loops: CDR1 SGHTA, CDR2 FQGNSA. The CDR3 contains 12 residues.

V and J are TRBV19 and TRBJ2-1; 8 nucleotides match TRBD2. Germline loops: CDR1 LNHDA, CDR2 SQIVND (reference sequence). J gave up 13 bases and V 5 bases, and 13 bases lay outside the gene matches. The CDR3 sequence is 14 residues long. CDR3 in DNA: TGTGCCAGTAGTTGGGGGACTAGTAGTAAGGATCAGTTCTTC. Translated, it gives CASSWGTSSKDQFF.

CDR3 residues: CASRYRSTDTQYF. In nucleotides, the CDR3 is TGTGCCAGCAGGTACAGGAGCACAGATACGCAGTATTTT. The J gene is TRBJ2-3, the V gene TRBV27; the D gene is possibly TRBD1 (5 bases). The V and J ends lost 6 bases and 0 bases respectively, with 7 bases between them. Looked up from germline, CDR1 is MNHEY and CDR2 is SMNVEV (reference sequence). The CDR3 has 13 amino acids.

The V gene is TRBV10-1, the J gene TRBJ2-7; 10 positions match TRBD1. The CDR3 sequence is 14 residues long. CDR1 and CDR2 (germline): WNHNN, SYGVQD (reference sequence). V shed 9 bases, J shed 6 bases, and the junction held 11 bases outside the gene matches. CDR3 bases: TGCGCCAGTTATCGACAGGGGGCTGGGGGCGAGCAGTACTTC. The encoded protein is CASYRQGAGGEQYF.

This chain uses TRBV9 with TRBJ2-2; maybe TRBD2 (7 bases). This CDR3 spans 16 amino acids. V lost 3 bases and J 5 bases, leaving 17 bases between the germline ends. The V gene's germline CDR1 is SGDLS and CDR2 YYNGEE. The CDR3 reads CASSAGGAPGTGELFF. CDR3 bases: TGTGCCAGCAGCGCTGGGGGGGCCCCGGGGACCGGGGAGCTGTTTTTT.

This chain uses TRBV9 with TRBJ2-7; 9 bases are a match to TRBD1. CDR1 is SGDLS and CDR2 is YYNGEE in the germline V gene. V was clipped by 4 bases and J by 3 bases; unmatched bases: 5. The CDR3 is 14 amino acids. The CDR3 DNA is TGTGCCAGCAGCTCCGGACAGGGGCTCTACGAGCAGTACTTC. It codes for CASSSGQGLYEQYF. Variable domain in full (rest from reference TRBV9 and TRBJ2-7): DSGVTQTPKHLITATGQRVTLRCSPRSGDLSVYWYQQSLDQGLQFLIQYYNGEERAKGNILERFSAQQFPDLHSELNLSSLELGDSALYFCASSSGQGLYEQYFGPGTRLTVT.

The chain is built from TRBV10-3 and TRBJ1-1; no clear D. This CDR3 contains 13 residues. CDR1 ENHRY and CDR2 SYGVKD come from the germline V gene. V shed 8 bases and J shed 6 bases, with 16 bases lying between them. This CDR3 is CAIQDHTGAEAFF. CDR3 in DNA: TGTGCCATCCAGGATCACACGGGTGCTGAAGCTTTCTTT.

The chain has TRBV29-1 and TRBJ2-7; TRBD1 is a possible D gene (8 bases). V lost 7 bases to trimming and J lost 1 base, with 26 bases between them. The CDR3 consists of 17 residues. The germline V gene encodes CDR1 SQVTM and CDR2 ANQGSEA. The CDR3 DNA reads as TGCAGCGCCTACTATCCGGACAGGGCGGGGGCGTCCTACGAGCAGTACTTC. Amino acid sequence: CSAYYPDRAGASYEQYF.

The sample holds one count of this clone. V and J are TRBV6-6 and TRBJ2-3, with D possibly TRBD1 on 5 matching bases. Germline values: CDR1 MNHNY, CDR2 SVGAGI (reference sequence). This CDR3 is built from 15 residues. V lost 0 bases, J lost 3 bases, and 10 bases lay in between. CDR3 nucleotide sequence: TGTGCCAGCAGTTACTCCCTGGGGCTGACAGATACGCAGTATTTT. Encoded protein: CASSYSLGLTDTQYF.

Worth noting for this clone: Distinct nucleotide sequences in the sample also encode this CDR3. J is TRBJ2-7 and V is TRBV27; D uncertain. The germline V gene encodes CDR1 MNHEY and CDR2 SMNVEV (reference sequence). Trimming removed 3 bases at V and 2 bases at J, with 11 bases between. The CDR3 contains 14 residues. The CDR3 spells CASSFRAVAYEQYF. The CDR3 DNA reads TGTGCCAGCAGTTTTAGGGCAGTAGCCTACGAGCAGTACTTC.

The CDR3 region is CASSRPGSMYEQYF. CDR3 nucleotide sequence: TGTGCCAGCAGCCGTCCGGGGTCCATGTACGAGCAGTACTTC. The genes are TRBV7-2 and TRBJ2-7; TRBD2 might be the D (5 bases). This CDR3 is built from 14 residues. CDR1 is SGHTA, CDR2 FQGNSA, per germline. The V gene lost 5 bases and the J gene lost 4 bases, with 15 bases spanning the gap.

The chain links TRBV5-1 to TRBJ2-3; D gene ambiguous. Germline CDR1 SGHRS, CDR2 YFSETQ. Deletions cut 4 bases from V and 0 bases from J, with 9 bases between. This CDR3 is built from 14 residues. DNA of the CDR3: TGCGCCAGCAGCCGCTCCCCAAGCACAGATACGCAGTATTTT. The encoded protein is CASSRSPSTDTQYF.

The chain combines TRBV19 with TRBJ2-7; TRBD2 agrees at 7 bases. Germline CDR1 reads LNHDA; CDR2 reads SQIVND (reference sequence). Germline trimming cut 7 bases from V and 5 bases from J; bases unmatched to any gene: 14. The CDR3 spans 15 residues. The CDR3 is CASTTGGLSPHEQYF. CDR3 in DNA: TGTGCCAGTACCACGGGGGGACTCTCGCCCCACGAGCAGTACTTC.

The chain joins TRBV2 to TRBJ1-5; 10 nucleotides agree with TRBD1. This CDR3 is 15 amino acids long. Germline CDR1 SNHLY, CDR2 FYNNEI. Losses at the gene ends were 4 bases for V and 6 bases for J; bases not matched to a gene: 6. CDR3 DNA sequence: TGTGCCAGCAGTGCCGGACAGGGGGGAGTTCAGCCCCAGCATTTT. It is translated as CASSAGQGGVQPQHF.